These T cell receptor beta chains were read from a single sample in a study of T cell repertoires in cytomegalovirus infection. A single record per CDR3 protein comes from TCRdb applying MiXCR to the reads. The sample yields 300,000 to 400,000 distinct CDR3 sequences, 29% seen once. No cognate antigen is known for these TCRs. Sequences were derived from cultured PBMCs, sampled from culture after CMV antigen stimulation. Receptor source: a human donor in good health (CMV status not recorded). Some clones in this sample may be carry-over from other donors' samples. CDR3s include the opening cysteine and the closing phenylalanine or tryptophan. Each record gives: V gene, clone size, J gene, CDR3 protein. Size values are once, few and many counts, or a class for expanded clones, and some rows have none.

TRBV7-8	few	TRBJ2-7	CASKRRGATGLAGRSSYEQYF
TRBV20-1	.	TRBJ2-7	CSARGLAGGPRTYEQYF
TRBV6-6	few	TRBJ2-5	CASSPGGSMPETQYF
TRBV12-3/TRBV12-4	once	TRBJ2-1	CASSLGLAESEQFF
TRBV7-2	many	TRBJ2-7	CASSLRDRVDEQYF
TRBV7-2	few	TRBJ1-2	CASSPTGINYGYTF
TRBV5-4	few	TRBJ2-1	CASSLSAGGFSYNEQFF
TRBV7-6	.	TRBJ2-6	CASQLPYTRRGGSGANVLTF
TRBV28	.	TRBJ2-7	CASRGGLALSSYEQYF
TRBV7-2	many	TRBJ2-1	CASRYSELNEQFF
TRBV27	.	TRBJ2-1	CASSSASSYNEQFF
TRBV27	.	TRBJ1-5	CASSLRGSADNQPQHF
TRBV7-2	.	TRBJ2-7	CASPGTWGYEQYF
TRBV7-2	few	TRBJ2-6	CASSLRRGPTPPSGANVLTF
TRBV7-2	few	TRBJ2-3	CASSLAGLAGVTDTQYF
TRBV29-1	few	TRBJ2-1	CSVGGLAPYNEQFF
TRBV5-4	.	TRBJ2-5	CASSLGRGGPETQYF
TRBV20-1	.	TRBJ2-1	CSAITGAENEQFF
TRBV7-6	.	TRBJ2-3	CASSPEVGRADTQYF
TRBV6-2/TRBV6-3	many	TRBJ2-3	CASSYSGTADTQYF
TRBV20-1	.	TRBJ1-1	CSASRTAPEAFF
TRBV10-3	.	TRBJ1-1	CAISVDSSEAFF
TRBV29-1	few	TRBJ2-5	CSVKRVGETQYF
TRBV7-2	many	TRBJ1-2	CASSLGSQVGGYTF
TRBV2	few	TRBJ2-5	CASSDAREETQYF
TRBV14	.	TRBJ2-1	CASSQEGLGFYEQFF
TRBV20-1	once	TRBJ2-3	CSVNGRTDTQYF
TRBV25-1	.	TRBJ1-4	CASSGGVEKLFF
TRBV19	.	TRBJ2-1	CASSIWGGDRYNEQFF
TRBV7-3	.	TRBJ2-7	CASSLTRQNEQYF
TRBV2	.	TRBJ2-2	CASRGTYRGAGELFF
TRBV5-4	few	TRBJ1-6	CASSLSGGVSPLHF
TRBV12-5	many	TRBJ2-7	CASGSDRYEQYF
TRBV6-5	few	TRBJ2-2	CASSYGQGAGELFF
TRBV7-2	many	TRBJ1-2	CASSSAGARVGYTF
TRBV12-3/TRBV12-4	.	TRBJ1-5	CASSGWVQPQHF
TRBV2	.	TRBJ1-3	CASSLTGGLDTIYF
TRBV6-1	.	TRBJ2-3	CASSGTVASDTQYF
TRBV6-6	few	TRBJ2-7	CASSGQGDEQYF
TRBV4-1	.	TRBJ2-1	CASSRGTSGISYNEQFF
TRBV7-2	few	TRBJ1-6	CASSKTGGNSPLHF
TRBV27	few	TRBJ1-5	CASSFGGLGNQPQHF
TRBV12-3/TRBV12-4	.	TRBJ2-3	CASSLTQDTQYF
TRBV10-3	few	TRBJ2-1	CAISDAGTSGRAYNEQFF
TRBV7-8	.	TRBJ1-5	CASSLARRASNQPQHF
TRBV12-3/TRBV12-4	.	TRBJ2-7	CASSMTSGRQKQYF
TRBV5-1	few	TRBJ1-6	CASSLGDSSYNSPLHF
TRBV20-1	few	TRBJ2-7	CSAPRTGGIHEQYF
TRBV19	few	TRBJ1-2	CASSIGTGDYGYTF
TRBV19	.	TRBJ2-2	CASSIKGGELFF
TRBV5-3	few	TRBJ1-5	CASSHIRSNQPQHF